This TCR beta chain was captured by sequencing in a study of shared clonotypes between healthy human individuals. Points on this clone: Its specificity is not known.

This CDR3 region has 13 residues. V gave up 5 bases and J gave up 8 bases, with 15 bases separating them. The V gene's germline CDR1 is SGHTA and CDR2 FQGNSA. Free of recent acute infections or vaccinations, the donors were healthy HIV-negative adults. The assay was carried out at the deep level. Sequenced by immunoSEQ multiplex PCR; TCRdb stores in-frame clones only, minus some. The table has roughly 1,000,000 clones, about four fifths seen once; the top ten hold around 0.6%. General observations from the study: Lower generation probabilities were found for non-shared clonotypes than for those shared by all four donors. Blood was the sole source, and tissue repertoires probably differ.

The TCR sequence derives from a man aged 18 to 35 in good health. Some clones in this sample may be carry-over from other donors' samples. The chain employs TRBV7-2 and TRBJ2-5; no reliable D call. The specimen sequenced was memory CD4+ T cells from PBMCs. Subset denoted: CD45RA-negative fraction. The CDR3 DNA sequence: TGTGCCAGCAGCCAGGCCAGACGTCAAACCCAGTACTTC. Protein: CASSQARRQTQYF.